This record concerns one TCR beta chain sequence. The data derive from a study of T cell responses to AZD1222 COVID-19 vaccine. This table comes from immunoSEQ multiplex PCR, and its TCRdb copy is limited to in-frame clones, with some not included. In the table there are around 99,000 clones, just over 90% of which are singletons. In germline, CDR1 is KGHSH, CDR2 LQKENI. V shed 6 bases and J shed 6 bases, with 18 bases lying between them. This CDR3 spans 15 amino acids. This sequence joins TRBV18 and TRBJ1-5; TRBD1 might be the D (6 bases). The clonotype comes from an adult in good health. Source: peripheral blood, taken on day 0 of AZD1222 vaccination. The CDR3 nucleotides are TGTGCCAGCTCCATGGGCGGGGGGGCCGCTCAGCCCCAGCATTTT. Its translation: CASSMGGGAAQPQHF.